The 18 T cell receptor beta chains below come from one sample, sequenced in a study of identical twins (dated by TCRdb to about 2016). Libraries came from 5' RACE. Sequencing instrument: Illumina HiSeq 2000. Starting from the raw public reads, TCRdb applied fastp trimming at Q25, assembled clones with MiXCR and retained in-frame beta chains. Rows merge per CDR3 protein into single entries with the most common DNA and genes. The sample table records hundreds of thousands of distinct CDR3 sequences; 20% to 25% of these occur just once. The ten largest clones capture 2.9% of the sample. These data also formed part of another study, on T cells expressing NK-cell markers.

Sample: CD4+ T cells sorted from blood. These receptors originate from a woman in her late teens or twenties in good health.

This chain links TRBV20-1 with TRBJ1-2; 9 positions agree with TRBD1. The CDR3 is 14 residues long. Germline lookup yields CDR1 DFQATT and CDR2 SNEGSKA (reference sequence). Unmatched junction bases numbered 9, after V lost 3 bases and J lost 7 bases. This chain's CDR3 is CSARAFWDRAGYTF. The CDR3 DNA follows: TGCAGTGCTAGGGCATTCTGGGACAGGGCTGGCTACACCTTC.

This clonotype was detected a few times. The chain carries TRBV7-2 and TRBJ1-1; possible D gene TRBD1, 6 bases. Trimming stripped 5 bases from V and 8 bases from J, with 15 bases between. Germline-derived CDR1 and CDR2 are SGHTA and FQGNSA. The CDR3 runs to 13 residues. This chain's CDR3 is CASSSDRLTEAFF. Here the CDR3 DNA reads TGTGCCAGCAGCAGCGACAGGCTAACCGAAGCTTTCTTT.

This clonotype was seen only a few times. The chain links TRBV5-4 to TRBJ1-2, with a tentative D call TRBD1 (5 bases). CDR1 SGHNT and CDR2 YYREEE come from the germline V gene (reference sequence). The CDR3 extends over 13 amino acids. Trimming took 4 bases from V and 3 from J, leaving 10 bases between them. The CDR3 loop is CASSLTGHYGYTF. The CDR3 region has the DNA TGTGCCAGCAGCCTGACGGGGCACTATGGCTACACCTTC. The whole variable domain, filled in from reference TRBV5-4 and TRBJ1-2, reads ETGVTQSPTHLIKTRGQQVTLRCSSQSGHNTVSWYQQALGQGPQFIFQYYREEENGRGNFPPRFSGLQFPNYSSELNVNALELDDSALYLCASSLTGHYGYTFGSGTRLTVV.

This clonotype was picked up a small number of times. The chain combines TRBV12-3 or TRBV12-4 with TRBJ1-6, with D uncertain. Trimming removed 2 bases from V and 9 bases from J, with 5 bases in between. This CDR3 spans 12 amino acids. The DNA of the CDR3 is TGTGCCAGCAGTTTATGGGGTTCACCCCTCCACTTT. Translation gives CASSLWGSPLHF.

J is TRBJ1-2 and V is TRBV20-1, with 7 bases that match TRBD1. V trimming: 6 bases; J trimming: 8 bases; junction bases outside the gene matches: 9. The CDR3 extends over 12 amino acids. Per the germline V gene, CDR1 is DFQATT and CDR2 is SNEGSKA (reference sequence). The CDR3 bases are TGCAGTGCGAGGGGGCGTATGAGCGGCTACACCTTC. Translating it yields CSARGRMSGYTF.

Points on this clonotype: The junction shows a germline mismatch at one end, possibly a read error. The chain employs TRBV7-8 and TRBJ2-5; D possibly uses TRBD1 or TRBD2 (5 bases each). The germline gives CDR1 SGHVS, CDR2 FQNEAQ. The CDR3 contains 15 residues. The CDR3 protein is CTSSLTPGGRETQYF. The CDR3 DNA is TGTACCAGCAGCCTCACGCCTGGGGGACGGGAGACCCAGTACTTC.

This clonotype was counted a few times. The rearrangement uses TRBV7-9 and TRBJ2-3; D is uncertain. CDR3 size: 12 residues. Germline lookup yields CDR1 SEHNR and CDR2 FQNEAQ (reference sequence). Trimming pared 5 bases from V and 9 bases from J, leaving 12 bases between. The CDR3 here is CASSPTLSTQYF. The CDR3 region has the DNA TGTGCCAGCAGCCCTACGTTGAGCACGCAGTATTTT.

This chain uses TRBV12-3 or TRBV12-4 with TRBJ1-1; tentatively, D is TRBD1 (5 bases). Trimming left V 4 bases short and J 5 bases short, with 17 bases between. The CDR3 has 15 residues. The CDR3 nucleotides are TGTGCCAGCAGTTCGCCTTGGCACTCAGGGACTGAAGCTTTCTTT. This sequence encodes CASSSPWHSGTEAFF.

This chain links TRBV2 with TRBJ2-2; TRBD1 is a possible D gene (6 bases). This CDR3 region has 15 residues. The germline V gene has CDR1 SNHLY and CDR2 FYNNEI. V was cut by 8 bases and J by 2 bases, with 15 bases left in between. CDR3: CASRARDTNTGELFF. For the CDR3, the DNA is TGTGCCAGCCGTGCCCGGGACACTAACACCGGGGAGCTGTTTTTT.

The V gene is TRBV19, the J gene TRBJ1-5; D is uncertain. The CDR3 runs 12 residues. The V gene lost 9 bases and the J gene lost 7 bases, with 13 bases spanning the gap. Per the germline V gene, CDR1 is LNHDA and CDR2 is SQIVND (reference sequence). CDR3 DNA: TGTGCCAGCCACCTCCCCGGGCAGCCCCAGCATTTT. Protein sequence: CASHLPGQPQHF.

This chain links TRBV12-3 or TRBV12-4 with TRBJ2-1, with D possibly being TRBD2 (5 bases). This CDR3 is 16 amino acids long. V lost 5 bases and J 2 bases, leaving 16 bases between the germline ends. CDR3: CASSIRGRGAYNEQFF. The CDR3 nucleotides are TGTGCCAGCAGTATCCGGGGTAGAGGTGCCTACAATGAGCAGTTCTTC.

The chain has TRBV5-1 and TRBJ2-3, with D perhaps TRBD1 or TRBD2 (6 bases each). Between the trimmed V and J ends, which lost 4 bases and 1 base, there was a span of 16 bases. From germline, CDR1 is SGHRS and CDR2 YFSETQ. The CDR3 extends over 16 amino acids. The CDR3 nucleotides are TGCGCCAGCAGCCTCGGAAGGGGGGTCGGCACAGATACGCAGTATTTT. Protein sequence: CASSLGRGVGTDTQYF. Full variable domain (remainder filled in from reference TRBV5-1 and TRBJ2-3): KAGVTQTPRYLIKTRGQQVTLSCSPISGHRSVSWYQQTPGQGLQFLFEYFSETQRNKGNFPGRFSGRQFSNSRSEMNVSTLELGDSALYLCASSLGRGVGTDTQYFGPGTRLTVL.

This clonotype was found a few times. The chain joins TRBV7-9 to TRBJ2-3; D unclear. Germline CDR1 and CDR2: SEHNR and FQNEAQ (reference sequence). The germline V and J ends were trimmed by 1 base and 8 bases, with 10 bases remaining between them. CDR3 length: 13 residues. This CDR3 is CASSLGLLSTQYF. CDR3 sequence (DNA): TGTGCCAGCAGCTTAGGGCTACTAAGTACGCAGTATTTT.

The J gene is TRBJ2-1, the V gene TRBV7-9, with D perhaps matching TRBD2 (5 bases). The CDR3 runs 16 residues. Trimming shortened V by 5 bases and J by 6 bases, and 20 bases separated the two germline ends. The germline V gene has CDR1 SEHNR and CDR2 FQNEAQ (reference sequence). The chain's CDR3 is CASSRRTDSSLNEQFF. DNA for the CDR3: TGTGCCAGCAGCCGCCGGACGGACTCATCCCTCAATGAGCAGTTCTTC.

In its sample, this clonotype was seen once. Mismatch with germline at one junction end may stem from a read error. The chain joins TRBV3-1 to TRBJ2-1, with 8 bases that match TRBD2. This CDR3 region has 16 residues. Germline V gene data show CDR1 as LGHDT and CDR2 as YNNKEL (reference sequence). As DNA, the CDR3 is TGTGCCAGCAGCCAAGTGGGGACTAGGACCTACAATGAGCAGTCCTTC. It encodes CASSQVGTRTYNEQSF.

This clonotype was observed a few times. V and J are TRBV3-1 and TRBJ1-1; possible D gene TRBD1, 5 bases. V was shortened by 3 bases and J by 8 bases, with 16 bases between the two germline ends. The germline gives CDR1 LGHDT, CDR2 YNNKEL (reference sequence). The CDR3 totals 14 residues. The CDR3 here is CASSHAGRGREAFF. Written as DNA, the CDR3 is TGTGCCAGCAGCCATGCAGGGAGGGGACGAGAAGCTTTCTTT.

The V call is TRBV12-3 or TRBV12-4, the J call TRBJ1-1; tentative D call: TRBD1 (5 bases). The CDR3 totals 12 residues. Trimming shortened V by 6 bases and J by 5 bases, and 10 bases separated the two germline ends. CDR3 in DNA: TGTGCCAGCAGCAGGGAGGTAACTGAAGCTTTCTTT. Protein: CASSREVTEAFF.

The V gene is TRBV7-8, the J gene TRBJ2-5, with D maybe TRBD2 (6 bases). CDR1 SGHVS and CDR2 FQNEAQ come from the germline V gene. The CDR3 spans 15 residues. The V gene lost 3 bases and the J gene lost 5 bases, with 16 bases spanning the gap. As DNA, the CDR3 is TGTGCCAGCAGCTTCCACCTCGACCGGGGGGAGACCCAGTACTTC. Its translation: CASSFHLDRGETQYF.